Each of the 17 T cell receptor beta chains below was sequenced from the same sample in a study of post-analysis software for immune sequencing data. The TCR beta cDNA libraries carried unique molecular identifiers. TCRdb reanalysed the PCR reads using MiXCR and keeps one entry per CDR3 protein. The sample records around 190,000 distinct CDR3 sequences, over 25% being singletons. Study results and limitations: TRBV5-6, TRBV5-1 and TRBV20-1 belonged to a set of roughly 5 TRBV segments that were more frequent in patients than controls.

For these TCRs, the target antigens are not known. Sequencing was done on a sample of blood. These receptors originate from a girl aged 2-17 years with multiple sclerosis.

The CDR3 region has the DNA TGTGCCAGCAGTTCTTGGGGTGGGAATGAGCAGTTCTTC. Translated, it gives CASSSWGGNEQFF. This chain connects TRBV25-1 to TRBJ2-1; no reliable D call. V was pared by 5 bases and J by 7 bases, with 12 bases between. The length of the CDR3 is 13 residues. Germline loops: CDR1 MGHDK, CDR2 SYGVNS. The complete variable domain, with remaining parts taken from reference TRBV25-1 and TRBJ2-1, reads EADIYQTPRYLVIGTGKKITLECSQTMGHDKMYWYQQDPGMELHLIHYSYGVNSTEKGDLSSESTVSRIRTEHFPLTLESARPSHTSQYLCASSSWGGNEQFFGPGTRLTVL.

This clonotype was seen repeatedly, ten times or more. The chain carries TRBV5-1 and TRBJ2-3; 7 nucleotides match TRBD2. CDR1 and CDR2 (germline): SGHRS, YFSETQ. V was clipped by 6 bases and J by 5 bases; unmatched bases: 12. The CDR3 has 15 amino acids. CDR3 bases: TGCGCCAGCACCCAATCTCTCGGGAGGAAAGATACGCAGTATTTT. The encoded protein is CASTQSLGRKDTQYF.

This clonotype was detected only a few times. This chain uses TRBV12-3 or TRBV12-4 with TRBJ2-7, with unresolved D. CDR3 size: 12 residues. The V end was cut by 6 bases, the J end by 1 base, with 7 bases between. The CDR3 is CASSDSSYEQYF. For the CDR3, the DNA is TGTGCCAGCAGCGACTCGTCCTACGAGCAGTACTTC.

For this clonotype: A much larger clone lies a single base off, so this may be a read error. This chain joins TRBV7-6 and TRBJ1-4; D unclear. Germline V gene sequence: CDR1 SGHVS, CDR2 FNYEAQ. Between the trimmed V and J ends, which lost 4 bases and 7 bases, there was a span of 16 bases. The CDR3 runs to 15 residues. The CDR3 bases are TGTGCCAGCAGCTCGACGGGGATCCCTAGTGAAAAACTGTTTTTT. Translating gives CASSSTGIPSEKLFF.

With regard to this clonotype: At one of its ends the junction is not consistent with the germline gene, which may arise from a read error. The DNA of the CDR3 is TGTGCCAGCGGTTTTAGACAGTCTGGGGCCAACGTCCTGACTTTC. It is translated as CASGFRQSGANVLTF. This chain joins TRBV12-3 or TRBV12-4 and TRBJ2-6; weak D call: TRBD1 (5 bases). The CDR3 contains 15 residues.

This clonotype was seen at least ten times. This chain connects TRBV6-5 to TRBJ2-5; 7 bases map to TRBD2. The CDR3 is made up of 14 amino acids. The germline V gene encodes CDR1 MNHEY and CDR2 SVGAGI. The junction had 5 bases not matched to a gene; V was cut back by 2 bases and J by 5 bases. CDR3 bases: TGTGCCAGCAGTTACAAGGCGGGAGTGGAGACCCAGTACTTC. It translates to CASSYKAGVETQYF.

This clonotype appeared many times. V and J are TRBV28 and TRBJ1-2; TRBD1 aligns across 7 bases. From germline, CDR1 is MDHEN and CDR2 SYDVKM. The CDR3 runs to 15 residues. V gave up 5 bases and J gave up 7 bases; unmatched junction bases: 13. CDR3 in amino acids: CASSPPDRVKAGYTF. Written as DNA, the CDR3 is TGTGCCAGCAGTCCACCCGACAGGGTGAAGGCTGGCTACACCTTC.

The gene calls are TRBV7-9 and TRBJ1-5; D remains unclear. Trimming left V 4 bases short and J 2 bases short, with 18 bases between. The CDR3 sequence is 17 residues long. Looked up from germline, CDR1 is SEHNR and CDR2 is FQNEAQ (reference sequence). The CDR3 sequence: CASSSNGGEEGNQPQHF. The CDR3 DNA reads as TGTGCCAGCAGCTCCAACGGCGGGGAAGAGGGCAATCAGCCCCAGCATTTT.

At least ten counts were recorded for this clonotype. This sequence joins TRBV20-1 and TRBJ2-1; D remains ambiguous. This CDR3 comprises 14 residues. Between the trimmed V and J ends, which lost 6 bases and 2 bases, there was a span of 14 bases. Germline V CDR1 and CDR2: DFQATT, SNEGSKA (reference sequence). The CDR3 DNA is TGCAGTGCCCCCCTCCCGAGCACCTACAATGAGCAGTTCTTC. The encoded protein is CSAPLPSTYNEQFF.

In its sample, this clonotype ranks as medium-sized. The V and J genes are TRBV29-1 and TRBJ2-7, with TRBD2 identical over 11 bases. After removal of 1 base from V and 7 bases from J, the junction contained 12 bases not matched to a gene. CDR3 length: 16 amino acids. Germline V gene sequence: CDR1 SQVTM, CDR2 ANQGSEA. The DNA for the CDR3 is TGCAGCGTTGAAGGGTACGGGCTAGCGGGAGGTAAAGAGCAGTACTTC. Translated, it gives CSVEGYGLAGGKEQYF.

This clonotype has ten or more counts. CDR3 bases: TGTGCCAGCAGTCTTCAGGGCGGGCAGCCCCAGCATTTT. As protein: CASSLQGGQPQHF. The genes are TRBV5-5 and TRBJ1-5; tentatively, D is TRBD1 (5 bases). V was shortened by 5 bases and J by 7 bases, with 13 bases between the two germline ends. Germline CDR1 is SGHKS and CDR2 is YYEKEE (reference sequence). The length of the CDR3 is 13 residues.

Many counts were recorded for this clonotype. The chain links TRBV7-2 to TRBJ1-5; 7 bases are shared with TRBD1. The length of the CDR3 is 14 residues. In germline, CDR1 is SGHTA, CDR2 FQGNSA. The V segment lost 5 bases and the J segment 7 bases; nucleotides outside the gene matches: 8. The CDR3 is CASSHLQGRQPQHF. The CDR3 coding sequence is TGTGCCAGCAGCCACCTACAGGGGAGACAGCCCCAGCATTTT. Combining the CDR3 with reference TRBV7-2 and TRBJ1-5 gives the whole variable domain GAGVSQSPSNKVTEKGKDVELRCDPISGHTALYWYRQSLGQGLEFLIYFQGNSAPDKSGLPSDRFSAERTGGSVSTLTIQRTQQEDSAVYLCASSHLQGRQPQHFGDGTRLSIL.

This clonotype was observed at least ten times. The V and J genes are TRBV14 and TRBJ2-5, with 13 bases identical to TRBD2. This CDR3 has 16 amino acids. Germline-derived CDR1 and CDR2 are SGHDN and FVKESK. V was pared by 4 bases and J by 4 bases, with 6 bases of the junction left unmatched. The CDR3: CASSRPTSGRVETQYF. The CDR3 nucleotides are TGTGCCAGCAGCCGACCAACTAGCGGGAGGGTAGAGACCCAGTACTTC. The variable domain in full, completed from reference TRBV14 and TRBJ2-5, reads EAGVTQFPSHSVIEKGQTVTLRCDPISGHDNLYWYRRVMGKEIKFLLHFVKESKQDESGMPNNRFLAERTGGTYSTLKVQPAELEDSGVYFCASSRPTSGRVETQYFGPGTRLLVL.

Only one count was recorded for this clonotype. A read error may explain this, as a much larger clone is one base away. The rearrangement joins TRBV20-1 to TRBJ2-1; D possibly corresponds to TRBD1 (5 bases). Germline V lookup: CDR1 DFQATT, CDR2 SNEGSKA (reference sequence). The CDR3 totals 13 residues. The CDR3 spells CGGAVSSYNEQFF. For the CDR3, the DNA is TGCGGTGGGGCGGTCAGCTCCTACAATGAGCAGTTCTTC.

Many counts were recorded for this clonotype. V is TRBV7-2 and J is TRBJ2-5; 8 positions match TRBD1. Germline trimming cut 3 bases from V and 4 bases from J; bases unmatched to any gene: 4. This CDR3 is built from 14 residues. The germline V gene encodes CDR1 SGHTA and CDR2 FQGNSA. CDR3 sequence: CASSFNRGSETQYF. CDR3 nucleotide sequence: TGTGCCAGCAGCTTTAACAGGGGGTCAGAGACCCAGTACTTC. The complete variable domain, with remaining parts taken from reference TRBV7-2 and TRBJ2-5, reads GAGVSQSPSNKVTEKGKDVELRCDPISGHTALYWYRQSLGQGLEFLIYFQGNSAPDKSGLPSDRFSAERTGGSVSTLTIQRTQQEDSAVYLCASSFNRGSETQYFGPGTRLLVL.

This clonotype was found a few times. This chain uses TRBV4-1 with TRBJ2-2; D remains ambiguous. The V gene lost 2 bases and the J gene lost 4 bases, with 23 bases spanning the gap. The CDR3 sequence is 19 residues long. Germline loops: CDR1 MGHRA, CDR2 YSYEKL. CDR3 in amino acids: CASSQNTWNPKAPTGELFF. In nucleotides, the CDR3 is TGCGCCAGCAGCCAAAACACCTGGAACCCAAAGGCTCCCACCGGGGAGCTGTTTTTT.

This clonotype was found a few times. The chain combines TRBV5-1 with TRBJ1-2; possibly TRBD1 for D (6 bases). V was shortened by 4 bases and J by 5 bases, with 15 bases between the two germline ends. Germline V gene lookup returns CDR1 SGHRS and CDR2 YFSETQ. The CDR3 is 14 residues long. The DNA for the CDR3 is TGCGCCAGCAGCATCGCGGGGGGCCCTTATGGCTACACCTTC. It is translated as CASSIAGGPYGYTF.